The subject of this entry is one T cell receptor (beta chain). Its antigen is currently not known. There are no base qualities to consult, and no much larger clone falls within one base. RNA was extracted using the RNeasy kit, and about 0.45 to 1 microgram was reverse transcribed with random hexamers. The immunoSEQ multiplex PCR assay, which covers 54 Vbeta and 13 Jbeta segments, was used to amplify TCR beta CDR3 regions. To correct PCR amplification bias, a synthetic template baseline was used for both primer optimization and computational correction. Under the source paper's analysis protocol: Reads were annotated to V, D and J genes according to IMGT and were analyzed with immunoSEQ Analyzer, with only productive sequences retained. Clonality was computed as one minus Shannon entropy normalized by log2 of the number of productive unique sequences. Public and private clones were assessed among the 100 most prevalent clones of each patient and control. Clones were defined as Susac-specific if absent from the healthy and MS cohorts, from 1052 published viral clones and from other ImmuneACCESS disease sequences. TCRdb applied fastp at Q25 and MiXCR to the public reads, then kept only in-frame beta chains. Each CDR3 protein appears once, grouped with its most common genes and DNA. TCRdb's processing, not the authors' own work, is the source of the V and J calls. For this sample the table gives some 130,000 distinct CDR3 sequences, of which roughly 94% were detected only once. The top ten hold 0.15% to 0.2% of the sample.

Peripheral blood CD8+ and CD4+ T cells from healthy donors, Susac syndrome patients and multiple sclerosis patients were profiled by high-throughput TCR beta sequencing. The Susac syndrome patients fulfilled recently defined diagnostic criteria for definite or probable disease. Bulk CD8+ and CD4+ T cells were purified magnetically by negative isolation, whereas CD8+ TEMRA cells were enriched by FACS. Blood was collected in EDTA tubes and processed within 24 hours, with PBMCs isolated through density gradient centrifugation. PBMCs intended for TCR sequencing were frozen in liquid nitrogen and were later thawed in a 37 degrees C water bath. Purity of sorted or isolated CD4+, CD8+ and CD8+ TEMRA cells was at least 90%. These data belong to a study of CD8 T cells in Susac syndrome (dated by TCRdb to the late 2010s). About the investigation overall: Among the Susac syndrome patients who were sequenced, clinically active disease was present in about six and clinical remission was observed in 8 or 9. Repertoire sequencing was used to test whether CD8+ T cell activation and differentiation in Susac syndrome was antigen driven. The clonality of the CD8+ T cell repertoire was compared across over 10 healthy donors, about 14 Susac syndrome patients and about 16 multiple sclerosis patients. Susac syndrome patients were therapy-naive, on corticosteroids (some also receiving IVIg), or on IVIg alone at blood withdrawal. The investigation overall reported the following: The number of individuals in the TCR sequencing and HLA analysis was acknowledged as relatively small. In the total CD8+ and CD8+ TEMRA repertoires, around 17 and five Susac-specific public clones, respectively, were identified. Susac syndrome CD8+ repertoires showed clonal expansion, highest in CD8+ TEMRA cells and greater in clinically active than remitting patients.

The sample was CD8+ T cells from PBMCs. This TCR derives from a human donor with Susac syndrome.

The sequenced DNA is TGTGCCTGGACCCTCGAACAGGGTATCGGAGGCTACACCTTC. Protein translation: CAWTLEQGIGGYTF. The chain is assembled from TRBV30 and TRBJ1-2; a tentative D call is TRBD1 (6 bases match). V loses 4 bases, J loses 8 bases, and the germline ends lie 20 bases apart. CDR3 length: 14 amino acids, cysteine to phenylalanine. Here the CDR3 DNA is all that survives: 42 bases in frame from base 1. For CDR1 and CDR2, the germline V gene (reference sequence) lists GTSNPN and SVGIG. The CDR3 plus the reference TRBV30 and TRBJ1-2 genes for the other parts give the full variable domain: SQTIHQWPATLVQPVGSPLSLECTVEGTSNPNLYWYRQAAGRGLQLLFYSVGIGQISSEVPQNLSASRPQDRQFILSSKKLLLSDSGFYLCAWTLEQGIGGYTFGSGTRLTVV.